This T cell receptor (beta chain) was retrieved from a study of blood T cell repertoires in COVID-19. As handled by the study authors: Reference gene primer amplification in the assay estimated nucleated cell counts. Only in-frame clones appear in the TCRdb table, and some are missing; sequencing was by immunoSEQ multiplex PCR. The V and J calls and clone size were taken over from that table, and D and trimming were inferred from the DNA. The table records 80,000 to 100,000 clones, 90% to 95% of them present only once. This clone was seen only a few times. This CDR3 region has 15 residues. Trimming pared 5 bases from V and 4 bases from J, leaving 17 bases between. Germline-derived CDR1 and CDR2 are SEHNR and FQNEAQ (reference sequence).

The sample taken for sequencing was peripheral blood. The chain joins TRBV7-9 to TRBJ1-2; D perhaps matches TRBD1 (6 bases). The TCR sequence derives from a human donor with active COVID-19. The donor label of this sample is uncertain. Written as DNA, the CDR3 is TGTGCCAGCAGCGGCCAGGGGACGGTCTCCTATGGCTACACCTTC. It is translated as CASSGQGTVSYGYTF.